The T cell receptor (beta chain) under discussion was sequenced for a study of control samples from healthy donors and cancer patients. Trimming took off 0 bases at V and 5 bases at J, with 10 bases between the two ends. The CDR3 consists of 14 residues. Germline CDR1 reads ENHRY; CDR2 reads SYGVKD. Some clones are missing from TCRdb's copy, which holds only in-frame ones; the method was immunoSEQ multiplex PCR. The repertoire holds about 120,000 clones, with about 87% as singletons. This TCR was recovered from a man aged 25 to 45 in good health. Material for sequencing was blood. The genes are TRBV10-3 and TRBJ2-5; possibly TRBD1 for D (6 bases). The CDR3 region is CAISESSGDETQYF. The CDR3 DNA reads TGTGCCATCAGTGAGTCGTCAGGGGACGAGACCCAGTACTTC.